Listed below are T cell receptor beta chains from one sample, sequenced in a study of shared clonotypes between healthy human individuals. Here immunoSEQ multiplex PCR was the method, and the copy in TCRdb shows in-frame clones only, minus some. The table includes about 490,000 clones, around 80% detected once. The sample was PBMCs. The receptors were gathered from a woman between 40 and 50 years old in good health. Some clones in this sample may be carry-over from other donors' samples. Each CDR3 is given with its conserved first and last residue. The order of the fields is V gene, D gene, J gene, clone size, CDR3 protein, CDR3 DNA. A D gene is named only where the DNA matches it firmly. Only some rows state a clone size, as once, few, many or a class for expanded clones.

V: TRBV9; D: TRBD1; J: TRBJ1-2; size: NA; CDR3: CASSGRGQNYGYTF; DNA: TGTGCCAGCAGCGGCAGGGGGCAAAACTATGGCTACACCTTC
V: TRBV28; D: TRBD2; J: TRBJ2-7; size: NA; CDR3: CASSLYVSGRAEIIF; DNA: TGTGCCAGCAGTTTATACGTTAGCGGGAGGGCCGAGATAATCTTC
V: TRBV7-2; D: TRBD1; J: TRBJ2-5; size: NA; CDR3: CASSSTGTGGETQYF; DNA: TGTGCCAGCAGCTCAACCGGGACAGGGGGGGAGACCCAGTACTTC
V: TRBV30; D: NA; J: TRBJ1-1; size: NA; CDR3: CAWLRPVDTEAFF; DNA: TGTGCCTGGCTGAGGCCGGTGGACACTGAAGCTTTCTTT
V: TRBV10-3; D: NA; J: TRBJ2-2; size: once; CDR3: CAISEGSAVEGGELFF; DNA: TGTGCCATCAGTGAAGGTTCCGCGGTTGAGGGCGGGGAGCTGTTTTTT
V: TRBV7-9; D: TRBD2; J: TRBJ2-1; size: NA; CDR3: CASSERRLAGDEQFF; DNA: TGTGCCAGCAGCGAGCGGCGTCTAGCGGGAGATGAGCAGTTCTTC
V: TRBV2; D: NA; J: TRBJ1-5; size: NA; CDR3: CASRLTDYSNQPQHF; DNA: TGTGCCAGCAGGTTGACAGACTATAGCAATCAGCCCCAGCATTTT
V: TRBV7-9; D: NA; J: TRBJ2-2; size: few; CDR3: CASSLAGGTGELFF; DNA: TGTGCCAGCAGCTTAGCGGGAGGCACCGGGGAGCTGTTTTTT
V: TRBV18; D: TRBD1; J: TRBJ2-5; size: NA; CDR3: CASSPQRRGSETQYF; DNA: TGTGCCAGCTCACCGCAACGCAGGGGGTCTGAGACCCAGTACTTC
V: TRBV10-3; D: NA; J: TRBJ2-1; size: NA; CDR3: CATSGGYNEQFF; DNA: TGTGCCACCTCCGGGGGATACAATGAGCAGTTCTTC
V: TRBV9; D: NA; J: TRBJ1-2; size: once; CDR3: CASSVSGDVFGGYTF; DNA: TGTGCCAGCAGCGTCTCAGGGGATGTTTTCGGTGGCTACACCTTC
V: TRBV21-1; D: NA; J: TRBJ2-7; size: NA; CDR3: CASSKVGGGYSYEQYF; DNA: TGTGCCAGCAGCAAAGTTGGGGGAGGGTACTCCTACGAGCAGTACTTC
V: TRBV2; D: NA; J: TRBJ1-1; size: few; CDR3: CASSELGVMNTEAFF; DNA: TGTGCCAGCAGTGAATTAGGGGTGATGAACACTGAAGCTTTCTTT
V: TRBV9; D: TRBD1; J: TRBJ1-1; size: NA; CDR3: CASSVVTGDTEAFF; DNA: TGTGCCAGCAGCGTAGTAACAGGGGACACTGAAGCTTTCTTT
V: TRBV2; D: NA; J: TRBJ2-2; size: NA; CDR3: CASSGQDTGELFF; DNA: TGTGCCAGCAGTGGTCAAGACACCGGGGAGCTGTTTTTT